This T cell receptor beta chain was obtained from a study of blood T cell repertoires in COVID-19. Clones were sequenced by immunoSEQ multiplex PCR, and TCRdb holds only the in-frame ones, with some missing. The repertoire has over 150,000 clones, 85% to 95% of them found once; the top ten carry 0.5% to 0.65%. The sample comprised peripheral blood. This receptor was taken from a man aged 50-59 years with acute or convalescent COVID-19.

CDR3 amino acids: CASSSTTGGITGNTIYF. The CDR3 DNA reads TGCGCCAGCAGCTCTACGACAGGGGGGATCACCGGAAACACCATATATTTT. V and J are TRBV5-1 and TRBJ1-3, with 9 bases lining up with TRBD1. Trimming removed 3 bases from V and 4 bases from J; junction bases left unmatched: 11. CDR1 SGHRS and CDR2 YFSETQ come from the germline V gene. The CDR3 length is 17 residues.